This TCR beta chain was identified in a study of cytomegalovirus exposure and HLA in healthy donors. PCR was performed using 60 Vbeta and 13 Jbeta primers. The assay was immunoSEQ multiplex PCR, and TCRdb's table has in-frame clones only and misses some. This table has about 150,000 clones, about four fifths appearing once. Between the trimmed V and J ends, which lost 1 base and 1 base, there was a span of 4 bases. Germline V gene sequence: CDR1 LNHDA, CDR2 SQIVND (reference sequence). The CDR3 spans 13 residues. This clone was recorded only once. Antigen unknown. Additional DNA sequences in this sample encode the identical CDR3. The study, taken as a whole, reports: In a later analysis, specific HLA alleles were associated with 15,000 to 20,000 TCR beta sequences at a 0.05 false discovery rate.

This sequence originates from a man between 18 and 29 years old in good health and CMV-seronegative. Specimen: PBMCs. This chain uses TRBV19 with TRBJ1-1; D is unresolved. The CDR3 DNA reads as TGTGCCAGTAGTATAGGGCAGAACACTGAAGCTTTCTTT. Its translation: CASSIGQNTEAFF.